This T cell receptor (beta chain) was obtained from a study of vaccination and CD4 T cells after COVID-19. Broader study findings: Convalescent patients' vaccine-specific clones were spike mono-reactive in 304 of 307 cases.

An Oncomine TCR Beta short-read assay was used to sequence the DNA from cultured CD4+ T cells. TCRdb reanalysed the PCR reads using MiXCR and keeps one entry per CDR3 protein. The sample contains several thousand distinct CDR3 sequences, around 63% of which appear only once. The sample holds a few counts of this clonotype. Its antigen is undetermined. Documented treatment: approximately nine-day PBMC culture with coronavirus spike peptide pools or control peptides (ViraFEST assay). Expanded clonotypes were found by TCR sequencing after peptide-pool stimulation (ViraFEST). Trimming at V came to 6 bases and at J to 4 bases, leaving 14 bases not matched to a gene. Germline assignment: CDR1 DFQATT and CDR2 SNEGSKA (reference sequence). The CDR3 has 16 residues.

The clonotype originates from a human donor who had recovered from COVID-19. The J gene is TRBJ2-3, the V gene TRBV20-1; 9 bases map to TRBD1. The starting material was CD4+ T cells from blood, cultured in vitro, obtained before SARS-CoV-2 vaccination. The CDR3 reads CSALGLGQGTADTQYF. The CDR3 nucleotides are TGCAGTGCCCTTGGCCTAGGACAGGGGACGGCAGATACGCAGTATTTT.